This note documents a single TCR beta chain sequence. The sample comes from a study of shared clonotypes between healthy human individuals. Looking at the study overall: With ages of 18 to 49, the donors were two women and a few men.

Sequenced by immunoSEQ multiplex PCR; TCRdb stores in-frame clones only, minus some. The sample has roughly 1,500,000 clones, 97% to 99% seen once; the top ten hold approximately 0.4%. V was pared by 2 bases and J by 1 base, with 8 bases between. The CDR3 spans 13 residues. In germline, CDR1 is SQVTM, CDR2 ANQGSEA. The V and J genes are TRBV29-1 and TRBJ1-1; the D is unclear. The sample was naive CD4+ T cells sorted from blood. The subset was: CD45RA+ positively selected. The sequence was obtained from a man aged 30 to 39 in good health. This chain's CDR3 is CSVETGKNTEAFF. DNA of the CDR3: TGCAGCGTTGAAACGGGGAAGAACACTGAAGCTTTCTTT.